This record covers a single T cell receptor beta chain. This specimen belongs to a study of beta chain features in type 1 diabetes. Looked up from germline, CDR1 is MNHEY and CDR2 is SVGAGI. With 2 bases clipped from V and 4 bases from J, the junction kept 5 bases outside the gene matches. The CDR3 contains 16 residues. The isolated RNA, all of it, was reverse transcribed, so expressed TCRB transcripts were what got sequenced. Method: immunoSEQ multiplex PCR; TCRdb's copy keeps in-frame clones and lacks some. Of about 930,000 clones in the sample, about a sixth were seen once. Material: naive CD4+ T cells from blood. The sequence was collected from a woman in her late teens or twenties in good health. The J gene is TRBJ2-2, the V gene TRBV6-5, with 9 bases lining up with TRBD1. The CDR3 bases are TGTGCCAGCAGTTACCACACGGGACAGGGCACCGGGGAGCTGTTTTTT. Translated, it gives CASSYHTGQGTGELFF.